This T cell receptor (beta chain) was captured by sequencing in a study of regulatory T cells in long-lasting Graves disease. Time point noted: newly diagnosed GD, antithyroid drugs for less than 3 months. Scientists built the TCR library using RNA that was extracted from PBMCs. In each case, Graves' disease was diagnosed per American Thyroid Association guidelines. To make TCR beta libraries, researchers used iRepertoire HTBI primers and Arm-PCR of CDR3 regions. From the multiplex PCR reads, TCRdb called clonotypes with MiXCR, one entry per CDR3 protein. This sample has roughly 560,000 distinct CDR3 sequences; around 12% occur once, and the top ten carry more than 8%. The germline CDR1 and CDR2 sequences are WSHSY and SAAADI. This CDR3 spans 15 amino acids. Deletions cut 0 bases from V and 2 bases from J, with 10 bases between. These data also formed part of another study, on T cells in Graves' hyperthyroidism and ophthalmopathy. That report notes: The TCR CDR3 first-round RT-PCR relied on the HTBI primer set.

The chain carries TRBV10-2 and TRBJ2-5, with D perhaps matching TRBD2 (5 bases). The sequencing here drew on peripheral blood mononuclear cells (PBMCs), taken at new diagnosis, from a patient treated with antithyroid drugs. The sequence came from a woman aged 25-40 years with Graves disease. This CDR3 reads CASSESDWLQETQYF. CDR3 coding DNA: TGCGCCAGCAGTGAGTCGGACTGGTTACAAGAGACCCAGTACTTC.